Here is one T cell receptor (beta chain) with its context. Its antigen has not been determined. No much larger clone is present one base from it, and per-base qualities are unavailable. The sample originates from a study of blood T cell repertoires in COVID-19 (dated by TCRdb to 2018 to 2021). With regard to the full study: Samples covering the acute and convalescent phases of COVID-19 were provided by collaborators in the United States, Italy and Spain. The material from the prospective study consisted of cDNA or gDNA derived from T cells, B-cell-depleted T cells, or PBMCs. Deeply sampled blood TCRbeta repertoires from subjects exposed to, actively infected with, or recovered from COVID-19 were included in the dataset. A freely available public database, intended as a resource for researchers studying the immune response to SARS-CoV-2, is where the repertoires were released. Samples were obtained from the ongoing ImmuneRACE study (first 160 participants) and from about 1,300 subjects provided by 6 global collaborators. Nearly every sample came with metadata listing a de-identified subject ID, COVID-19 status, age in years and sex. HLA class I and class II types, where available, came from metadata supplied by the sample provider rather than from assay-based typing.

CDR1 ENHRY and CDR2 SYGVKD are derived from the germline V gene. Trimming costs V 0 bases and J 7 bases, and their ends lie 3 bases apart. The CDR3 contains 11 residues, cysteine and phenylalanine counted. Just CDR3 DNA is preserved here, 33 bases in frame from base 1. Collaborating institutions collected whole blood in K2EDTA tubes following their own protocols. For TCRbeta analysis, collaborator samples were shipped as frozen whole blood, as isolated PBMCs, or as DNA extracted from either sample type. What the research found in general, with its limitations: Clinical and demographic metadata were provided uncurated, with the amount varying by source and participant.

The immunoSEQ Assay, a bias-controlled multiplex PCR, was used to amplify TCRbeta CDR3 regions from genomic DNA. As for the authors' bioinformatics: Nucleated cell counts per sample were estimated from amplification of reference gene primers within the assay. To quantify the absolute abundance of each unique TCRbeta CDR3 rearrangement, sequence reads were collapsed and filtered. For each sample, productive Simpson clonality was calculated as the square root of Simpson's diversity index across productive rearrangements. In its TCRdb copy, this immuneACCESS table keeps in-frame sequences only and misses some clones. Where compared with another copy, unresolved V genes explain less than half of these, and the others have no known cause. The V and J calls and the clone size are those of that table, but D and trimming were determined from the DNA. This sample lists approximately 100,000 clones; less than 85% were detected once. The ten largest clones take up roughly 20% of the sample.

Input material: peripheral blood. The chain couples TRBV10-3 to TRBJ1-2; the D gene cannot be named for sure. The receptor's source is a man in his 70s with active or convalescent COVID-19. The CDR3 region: CAISESAGYTF. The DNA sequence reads TGTGCCATCAGTGAGTCGGCTGGCTACACCTTC.